This note documents a single T cell receptor beta chain sequence. As yet, its antigen is unknown. The CDR3 is 16 residues long. The germline V gene has CDR1 LNHNV and CDR2 YYDKDF (reference sequence). Trimming cost V 0 bases and J 2 bases, with 11 bases left between them. The data stem from a study of CD8 T cells in ankylosing spondylitis. Study results and limitations: Ankylosing spondylitis blood appeared to be characterized by a TCR beta motif of about 8 highly homologous variants. Reportedly, matched ankylosing spondylitis synovial fluid was significantly enriched for disease-linked clones.

A quantitative 5'-RACE method, one with molecular barcodes, was used to make TCR beta libraries. TCRdb called the 5' RACE reads again in MiXCR, with one record for every CDR3 protein. There are around 140,000 distinct CDR3 sequences in the sample; more than 15% occur only once, and roughly 30% lies in the top ten. This chain uses TRBV15 with TRBJ2-1; D tentatively fits TRBD1 or TRBD2 (5 bases each). This receptor was taken from a male donor with ankylosing spondylitis. The sequenced material came from blood, either unsorted or a sorted T cell fraction (not recorded which). CDR3 protein: CATSRDQEGPYNEQFF. The CDR3 nucleotides are TGTGCCACCAGCAGAGATCAAGAGGGGCCCTACAATGAGCAGTTCTTC.